The rows below give T cell receptor beta chains drawn from one sample of a study of blood T cells in healthy people across ages. TCRdb re-called the 5' RACE reads through MiXCR, storing one row per CDR3 protein. The table has hundreds of thousands of distinct CDR3 sequences, more than 40% seen once. Specimen: blood. These receptors were taken from a woman aged 55-69 years in good health. Each CDR3 is given without its conserved first and last residue. Not all rows give a size; the values are once, few, many and, for expanded clones, a class.

abundance	len	v_gene	CDR3aa
-	12	TRBV14	ASSRRTASYEQY
once	12	TRBV6-2/TRBV6-3	ASSNRRDQETQY
few	13	TRBV12-3/TRBV12-4	ASILRGDRVGEQF
few	11	TRBV7-2	ASSLSRIGGYT
-	13	TRBV7-2	ASSFSAAYQETQY
-	12	TRBV12-3/TRBV12-4	ASSLGRAYYEQY
-	14	TRBV20-1	SARNPGTGDTGELF
-	12	TRBV3-1	ASSRGQEYSPLH
-	10	TRBV20-1	SARLMDQPQH
few	13	TRBV7-2	ASSLSQGLSYEQY
-	14	TRBV4-3	ASSKGTGQGNTEAF
-	11	TRBV5-1	ASASGAQETQY
-	14	TRBV5-1	ASSLGGSRILNEQF
few	12	TRBV12-3/TRBV12-4	ASSFRTLLREQF
-	13	TRBV7-2	ASSSWGQTHNEQF
few	9	TRBV6-2/TRBV6-3	ASSYMGAAF
-	10	TRBV2	ASSEARDTQY
few	14	TRBV2	ASSLQGAANTGELF
-	12	TRBV29-1	SVEGLSSYNEQY
-	12	TRBV7-8	ASSSTYSVNEQF